This TCR beta chain was retrieved from a study of regulatory T cells in long-lasting Graves disease (TCRdb year 2021). Notes on the research overall: Persistent Graves' disease meant more than 5 years of antithyroid drug treatment with TSH receptor autoantibodies that stayed positive. Patients with persistent Graves' disease were compared with patients with newly diagnosed Graves' disease using TCR sequencing and RNA sequencing of peripheral blood. The study took place in China and was registered as a clinical trial. A total of approximately 35 samples underwent TCR sequencing: about 13 from persistent and approximately 20 from newly diagnosed Graves' disease patients. In the clinical cohort, patients with persistent Graves' disease had used antithyroid drugs for an average of about 9.4 years.

Notes on this clonotype: The target of this receptor is not known. Base qualities are not at hand, and no much larger clone is one base apart.

The germline V gene encodes CDR1 SGHDT and CDR2 YYEEEE. Trimming leaves V shorter by 3 bases and J shorter by 0 bases, with the junction holding 7 bases beyond the gene matches. Measured from the cysteine to the phenylalanine, the CDR3 is 16 residues long. The DNA shown is the 48-base CDR3, in frame from base 1. The intended sense of this specimen's time point label: persistent/refractory GD, antithyroid drugs over 5 years with positive TRAb. For both TCR sequencing and RNA sequencing, RNA was extracted from PBMCs in TRIzol. The diagnosis of Graves' disease followed American Thyroid Association guidelines. Patients were recruited from an endocrinology department in Xi'an, China. From each patient, around 9 milliliters of peripheral blood was collected into an EDTA anticoagulant tube. Ficoll Paque Plus density gradient separation was used to isolate PBMCs, and no further T cell sorting was done. An Agilent 2100 Bioanalyzer and agarose gel were used to check RNA quality, while a NanoDrop 2000 measured RNA concentration.

Study-wide conclusions, independent of this receptor: The authors noted that the small sample size was a limitation that may lower accuracy. Only the TCR beta chain was sequenced and analyzed. Only peripheral blood was studied, because thyroid tissue, the primary lesion, was inaccessible. More public clonotypes were shared among persistent patients (roughly 2,700) than among newly diagnosed patients (966). TRBV28, TRBJ1-2 and TRBJ2-5 were preferentially used in persistent disease, while TRBV20-1 and TRBJ2-1 were favored in newly diagnosed disease. Compared with newly diagnosed patients, patients with persistent Graves' disease had lower TCR Shannon entropy and fewer highly expanded clones, which suggests clonal expansion.

Receptors were amplified or captured by multiplex PCR. Reads for this sample came from an Illumina HiSeq 4000. CDR3 regions were amplified by Arm-PCR with iRepertoire HTBI primers to construct TCR beta libraries. Gel purification was performed on PCR products prior to sequencing. The study's processing was this. Across samples, 60 to 75 TRBV and 13 to 15 TRBJ segments were identified and used for gene usage analysis of CDR3 amino acid clonotypes. COPE and FqMerger were used to merge the filtered high-quality paired reads into contigs. BLAST was used to align contigs to IMGT TRBV, TRBD and TRBJ reference genes, and CDR3 was defined according to IMGT. Clonotypes above 0.1% frequency were classified as highly expanded clones. Shannon entropy served as the measure of repertoire diversity, while the Gini coefficient captured V-J evenness. Public clonotypes were defined as clonotypes shared by more than one individual. TCRdb's own reprocessing of the public reads used fastp at Q25 and MiXCR and kept productive beta chains. One record per CDR3 amino acid sequence lists the most common genes and DNA. The V and J calls come from TCRdb's annotation, not from the publication. This sample is represented by about 660,000 distinct CDR3 sequences; 25% to 30% of them were singletons. The ten largest clones take up 35% to 55% of the sample.

The sample consisted of peripheral blood mononuclear cells (PBMCs), taken when the disease was refractory, from a patient treated with antithyroid drugs. This TCR was recovered from a female donor with Graves disease. In this chain, TRBV5-6 is recombined with TRBJ1-1; 8 middle bases align to TRBD1. The DNA sequence reads TGTGCCAGCAGCTGGGGAGAGGACAGGGTGAACACTGAAGCTTTCTTT. This gives the protein CASSWGEDRVNTEAFF. With all but the CDR3 taken from the reference TRBV5-6 and TRBJ1-1 genes, the full variable domain is: DAGVTQSPTHLIKTRGQQVTLRCSPKSGHDTVSWYQQALGQGPQFIFQYYEEEERQRGNFPDRFSGHQFPNYSSELNVNALLLGDSALYLCASSWGEDRVNTEAFFGQGTRLTVV.